The subject of this entry is one T cell receptor beta chain. This sample was taken from a study of T cells after yellow fever vaccination. A process of 5'RACE template switching, which added a universal primer site and UMIs, was used to make TCR cDNA. TCRdb reanalysed the 5' RACE reads using MiXCR and keeps one entry per CDR3 protein. This sample carries some 550,000 distinct CDR3 sequences, 15% to 20% of them seen once, and the ten largest clones take roughly an eighth. The sequence derives from a young man who received the YFV17D yellow fever vaccine. This specimen was PBMCs, taken 15 days after the yellow fever booster vaccination.

CDR3 bases: TGTGCCAGCAGCTTGCCGGACAGATCCTCCTACGAGCAGTACTTC. Amino acid sequence: CASSLPDRSSYEQYF. The genes are TRBV7-9 and TRBJ2-7; the D gene is possibly TRBD1 (6 bases). CDR1 is SEHNR and CDR2 is FQNEAQ in the germline V gene (reference sequence). The CDR3 is 15 residues long. Trimming took 3 bases from V and 0 from J, leaving 12 bases between them.